Each of the 26 T cell receptor beta chains below was sequenced from the same sample in a study of beta chain features in type 1 diabetes. TCRB transcripts that were expressed got sequenced, as all of the isolated RNA had been reverse transcribed. This table comes from immunoSEQ multiplex PCR, and its TCRdb copy is limited to in-frame clones, with some not included. The sample contains about 320,000 clones, about 14% of which appear only once. The sequencing sample was made of central memory CD4+ T cells from blood. Receptors were obtained from a man aged 30 to 39 in good health.

This clone turned up a few times. The rearrangement links TRBV2 to TRBJ1-1; D unclear. Germline loops: CDR1 SNHLY, CDR2 FYNNEI. The CDR3 covers 14 residues. Trimming pared 4 bases from V and 0 bases from J, leaving 9 bases between. CDR3 residues: CASSGIGVNTEAFF. Written as DNA, the CDR3 is TGTGCCAGCAGTGGGATCGGAGTGAACACTGAAGCTTTCTTT.

This clone was recorded a few times. The chain links TRBV2 to TRBJ2-3; 7 bases agree with TRBD2. Germline CDR1 SNHLY, CDR2 FYNNEI. The V and J ends lost 8 bases and 4 bases, in that order; junction bases with no gene match: 9. The CDR3 loop spans 14 amino acids. The CDR3, as DNA: TGTGCCAGCGGCGGGCGGGGGACTTCAGATACGCAGTATTTT. Residues: CASGGRGTSDTQYF.

This clone was counted between two and nine times. The rearrangement uses TRBV5-6 and TRBJ1-2; D is undetermined. Germline assignment: CDR1 SGHDT and CDR2 YYEEEE. The V and J ends lost 6 bases and 7 bases respectively, with 19 bases between them. The CDR3 loop spans 14 amino acids. The CDR3 DNA sequence: TGTGCCAGCACCGTCTTGTGGGGTGCAAGTGGCTACACCTTC. It specifies CASTVLWGASGYTF.

The CDR3 loop is CASSLGQAWDSPLHF. CDR3 DNA sequence: TGCGCCAGCAGCCTCGGACAGGCTTGGGATTCACCCCTCCACTTT. V and J are TRBV5-1 and TRBJ1-6, with 7 bases lining up with TRBD1. V was clipped by 4 bases and J by 8 bases; unmatched bases: 9. CDR1 and CDR2 from the germline V gene are SGHRS and YFSETQ. The CDR3 has 15 amino acids.

This clone was recorded many times. The chain employs TRBV5-6 and TRBJ1-4, with TRBD1 matching over 7 bases. The CDR3 is made up of 15 amino acids. In germline, CDR1 is SGHDT, CDR2 YYEEEE. V was clipped by 0 bases and J by 1 base; unmatched bases: 0. DNA for the CDR3: TGTGCCAGCAGCTTGGGACAGGGAACTAATGAAAAACTGTTTTTT. Protein: CASSLGQGTNEKLFF.

This sequence joins TRBV20-1 and TRBJ2-7; no definite D call. The germline V gene encodes CDR1 DFQATT and CDR2 SNEGSKA (reference sequence). The CDR3 spans 11 residues. V was shortened by 5 bases and J by 2 bases, with 7 bases between the two germline ends. The CDR3 coding sequence is TGCAGTGCTCCAGGCACCTACGAGCAGTACTTC. Translated: CSAPGTYEQYF.

This clone was seen a handful of times. This chain joins TRBV25-1 and TRBJ2-7; 9 nucleotides align to TRBD1. Germline CDR1 and CDR2: MGHDK and SYGVNS. The CDR3 totals 14 residues. With V trimmed by 6 bases and J by 4 bases, 7 bases remained unmatched. CDR3 region: CASRGQGFGYEQYF. The CDR3, as DNA: TGTGCCAGCAGGGGACAGGGTTTCGGGTACGAGCAGTACTTC.

This clone occurred a few times. V and J are TRBV5-4 and TRBJ1-6, with D possibly being TRBD1 (5 bases). Trimming pared 1 base from V and 6 bases from J, leaving 17 bases between. The CDR3 has 17 residues. The V gene's germline CDR1 is SGHNT and CDR2 YYREEE (reference sequence). The CDR3 DNA sequence: TGTGCCAGCAGCTTGAAACTCTCAGGGATGACTAATTCACCCCTCCACTTT. As protein: CASSLKLSGMTNSPLHF.

The chain carries TRBV7-2 and TRBJ1-2; weak D call: TRBD1 (5 bases). This CDR3 has 14 amino acids. The germline V and J ends were trimmed by 1 base and 7 bases, with 13 bases remaining between them. CDR1 is SGHTA and CDR2 is FQGNSA in the germline V gene. The CDR3 region has the DNA TGTGCCAGCAGCTTAGATTCAGGGCTCGGTGGCTACACCTTC. Amino acid sequence: CASSLDSGLGGYTF.

J is TRBJ1-5 and V is TRBV11-2; no clear D. Deletions cut 0 bases from V and 7 bases from J, with 7 bases between. This CDR3 is 13 amino acids long. Germline loops: CDR1 SGHAT, CDR2 FQNNGV. CDR3 in DNA: TGTGCCAGCAGCTTAGATCTGGGCCAGCCCCAGCATTTT. Its protein product is CASSLDLGQPQHF.

This clone came up a few times. J is TRBJ1-2 and V is TRBV19; 7 bases are shared with TRBD1. Germline V gene data show CDR1 as LNHDA and CDR2 as SQIVND (reference sequence). V dropped 6 bases and J dropped 5; count of bases not matched to a gene: 12. This CDR3 comprises 15 residues. CDR3 protein: CASSKTQTGWYGYTF. Here the CDR3 DNA reads TGTGCCAGTAGCAAGACACAGACAGGGTGGTATGGCTACACCTTC.

The sample holds a few counts of this clone. V and J are TRBV6-6 and TRBJ1-6; 7 bases map to TRBD1. Germline lookup yields CDR1 MNHNY and CDR2 SVGAGI (reference sequence). V dropped 8 bases and J dropped 7; count of bases not matched to a gene: 5. CDR3 length: 13 amino acids. The CDR3 sequence: CASRGQENSPLHF. As DNA, the CDR3 is TGTGCCAGCCGAGGACAGGAAAATTCACCCCTCCACTTT.

The sample holds a few counts of this clone. The CDR3 reads CASSLGGDVLTF. CDR3 in DNA: TGTGCCAGCAGCTTAGGGGGCGACGTCCTGACTTTC. The chain carries TRBV7-9 and TRBJ2-6; D perhaps matches TRBD1 (5 bases). The length of the CDR3 is 12 residues. Germline V lookup: CDR1 SEHNR, CDR2 FQNEAQ (reference sequence). The germline V and J ends were trimmed by 1 base and 11 bases, with 6 bases remaining between them.

This clone has a handful of counts. This chain connects TRBV7-2 to TRBJ2-1, with 8 bases identical to TRBD2. With 3 bases clipped from V and 9 bases from J, the junction kept 4 bases outside the gene matches. Germline V gene sequence: CDR1 SGHTA, CDR2 FQGNSA. The CDR3 sequence is 13 residues long. In DNA, the CDR3 is TGTGCCAGCAGCTTCCAGCGGGGGAGTGAGCAGTTCTTC. Translating it yields CASSFQRGSEQFF.

This chain joins TRBV7-2 and TRBJ2-5; TRBD1 aligns across 8 bases. The V gene end was trimmed by 5 bases and the J gene end by 2 bases; junction bases not matched to a gene: 7. The germline CDR1 and CDR2 sequences are SGHTA and FQGNSA. The CDR3 runs 15 residues. The CDR3 sequence is CASSQKRTGQETQYF. The CDR3 DNA sequence: TGTGCCAGCAGCCAGAAAAGGACAGGGCAAGAGACCCAGTACTTC.

The chain uses TRBV6-6 and TRBJ1-5, with unresolved D. CDR3 length equals 14 residues. Germline V gives CDR1 MNHNY, CDR2 SVGAGI (reference sequence). Trimming shortened V by 6 bases and J by 0 bases, and 9 bases separated the two germline ends. CDR3 region: CASRWEYSNQPQHF. CDR3 nucleotide sequence: TGTGCCAGCAGATGGGAGTATAGCAATCAGCCCCAGCATTTT.

This clone came up many times. The chain combines TRBV19 with TRBJ1-6; 12 bases map to TRBD1. From germline, CDR1 is LNHDA and CDR2 SQIVND (reference sequence). Trimming took 11 bases from V and 0 from J; bases not matched to a gene: 11. The CDR3 loop spans 18 amino acids. CDR3 protein: CAGHRDRGHSSYNSPLHF. The CDR3 nucleotides are TGTGCCGGCCACCGGGACAGGGGGCATAGCTCCTATAATTCACCCCTCCACTTT.

This clone turned up a few times. J is TRBJ2-1 and V is TRBV6-5; no reliable D call. The CDR3 is made up of 10 amino acids. The germline V gene encodes CDR1 MNHEY and CDR2 SVGAGI. V gave up 6 bases and J gave up 13 bases, with 10 bases separating them. The CDR3 here is CASSLRTQFF. The CDR3 bases are TGTGCCAGCAGCCTAAGAACCCAGTTCTTC.

This clone was seen only a few times. In DNA form, the CDR3 reads TGCGCCAGCAGCGCGACAGGGGGCGCAGGGTATGGCTACACCTTC. It specifies CASSATGGAGYGYTF. The chain recombines TRBV5-1 with TRBJ1-2; 10 bases match TRBD1. Losses at the gene ends were 4 bases for V and 5 bases for J; bases not matched to a gene: 8. CDR3 length equals 15 residues. Germline V gene data show CDR1 as SGHRS and CDR2 as YFSETQ.

This rearrangement joins TRBV29-1 to TRBJ2-7, with 7 bases matching TRBD1. CDR1 SQVTM and CDR2 ANQGSEA come from the germline V gene. The junction had 6 bases not matched to a gene; V was cut back by 6 bases and J by 4 bases. This CDR3 contains 12 residues. CDR3 DNA: TGCAGCGTGGGGGACAGCCAGTACGAGCAGTACTTC. It specifies CSVGDSQYEQYF.

Here the CDR3 reads CASSDRVLAYGYTF. The DNA for the CDR3 is TGTGCCAGTAGTGACAGGGTATTAGCCTATGGCTACACCTTC. The genes are TRBV19 and TRBJ1-2; 7 nucleotides agree with TRBD1. The germline V gene has CDR1 LNHDA and CDR2 SQIVND (reference sequence). This CDR3 has 14 amino acids. The V gene end was trimmed by 5 bases and the J gene end by 4 bases; junction bases not matched to a gene: 7.

J is TRBJ1-2 and V is TRBV7-6; 8 bases align to TRBD1. This CDR3 is built from 14 residues. Germline V lookup: CDR1 SGHVS, CDR2 FNYEAQ. V dropped 5 bases and J dropped 7; count of bases not matched to a gene: 9. The CDR3 nucleotides read TGTGCCAGCAGCCTGGGGACAGGTGATAGTGGCTACACCTTC. Its translation: CASSLGTGDSGYTF.

In its sample, this clone was seen many times. This CDR3 is CASSKDPGTSQYNEQFF. CDR3 DNA sequence: TGTGCCAGCAGCAAAGACCCGGGGACTAGCCAGTACAATGAGCAGTTCTTC. The chain has TRBV5-4 and TRBJ2-1; TRBD2 matches at 9 bases. V shed 4 bases and J 4 bases; nucleotides not matched to a gene: 12. The germline V gene has CDR1 SGHNT and CDR2 YYREEE (reference sequence). The CDR3 is 17 residues long.

The chain has TRBV7-8 and TRBJ1-4; no definite D call. Per germline, CDR1 SGHVS and CDR2 FQNEAQ. V dropped 1 base and J dropped 1 base, with 7 bases sitting between them. The CDR3 covers 15 residues. The DNA for the CDR3 is TGTGCCAGCAGCTTAGGAGGAGTAACTAATGAAAAACTGTTTTTT. This sequence encodes CASSLGGVTNEKLFF. The full variable domain, its missing parts supplied by reference TRBV7-8 and TRBJ1-4, is GAGVSQSPRYKVAKRGQDVALRCDPISGHVSLFWYQQALGQGPEFLTYFQNEAQLDKSGLPSDRFFAERPEGSVSTLKIQRTQQEDSAVYLCASSLGGVTNEKLFFGSGTQLSVL.

Only a few counts were recorded for this clone. The sample contains more than one DNA sequence encoding this CDR3. The chain recombines TRBV14 with TRBJ2-1; D may be TRBD2 (5 bases). The CDR3 is 13 residues long. V shed 1 base and J shed 7 bases, with 8 bases lying between them. CDR1 and CDR2 from the germline V gene are SGHDN and FVKESK. CDR3 in DNA: TGTGCCAGCAGCCAAGTACGGGGAAATGAGCAGTTCTTC. Translating gives CASSQVRGNEQFF.

The chain recombines TRBV6-6 with TRBJ2-1, with 8 bases that match TRBD2. Unmatched junction bases numbered 0, after V lost 6 bases and J lost 5 bases. Per the germline V gene, CDR1 is MNHNY and CDR2 is SVGAGI (reference sequence). The CDR3 extends over 12 amino acids. The CDR3 loop reads CASRRGDNEQFF. Here the CDR3 DNA reads TGTGCCAGCAGGCGGGGGGACAATGAGCAGTTCTTC.